This T cell receptor beta chain was identified during a study of shared clonotypes between healthy human individuals. At the level of the study: With ages of 18 to 49, the donors were a couple of women and three men. Each donor's CD4 naive and CD4 memory cells filled three plates apiece, CD8 naive two, and CD8 memory one.

The length of the CDR3 is 16 residues. The germline V gene has CDR1 WSHSY and CDR2 SAAADI. The V segment lost 5 bases and the J segment 2 bases; nucleotides outside the gene matches: 10. Sequenced by immunoSEQ multiplex PCR; TCRdb stores in-frame clones only, minus some. The sample shows 1,400,000 or so clones, just under 99% of them seen only once. Turning to this clone: Its antigen is unknown.

Study-level findings and limits: Clonotypes shared by all four sorted-subset donors had higher generation probabilities than non-shared clonotypes.

A CD45RA-negative memory subset and a CD45RA+ naive subset were separated from the CD4+ cells. The source material was naive CD4+ T cells sorted from blood. Subset indicated: CD45RA+ positively selected. The chain combines TRBV10-2 with TRBJ2-7; 9 nucleotides agree with TRBD1. This receptor was identified in a man aged 25-45 years in good health. CDR3 in DNA: TGCGCCAGCAGTTTCCGGGACAGGGTTCCCACCTACGAGCAGTACTTC. Its translation: CASSFRDRVPTYEQYF.